This TCR beta chain derives from a study of T cell responses to AZD1222 COVID-19 vaccine. Study observations and caveats: Baseline seropositivity occurred in only six AZD1222 recipients. A mostly white British donor set with more females was recruited, and clonal diversity was possibly underestimated. Nearly half of spike-specific TCRs reportedly target variant regions that are unmutated in the B.1.351 and B.1.1.7 variants.

With regard to this clone: What it binds is not known.

The method was immunoSEQ multiplex PCR; TCRdb's version includes in-frame clones alone and lacks a portion of them. The sample shows some 99,000 clones, less than 85% of them seen only once. The CDR3 extends over 15 amino acids. Trimming at V came to 2 bases and at J to 0 bases, leaving 3 bases not matched to a gene. Germline CDR1 reads SGHRS; CDR2 reads YFSETQ. The receptor's source is an adult who received the AZD1222 COVID-19 vaccine. Sequencing was performed on peripheral blood, taken 28 days after the second AZD1222 dose. This chain joins TRBV5-1 and TRBJ1-2, with 8 bases lining up with TRBD1. CDR3 in DNA: TGCGCCAGCAGCTTACAGGGGGAATCTAACTATGGCTACACCTTC. Amino acid sequence: CASSLQGESNYGYTF.